This entry lists 31 T cell receptor beta chains sequenced from one sample in a study of technical replicates of blood from several donors (dated by TCRdb to about 2017). Receptor amplification or capture employed the immunoSEQ multiplex PCR assay. Not all clones reach the TCRdb copy of this immuneACCESS table, which keeps in-frame sequences only. Checked studies attribute under half of the gap to unresolved V genes and leave the rest unexplained. The sample data list about 80,000 clones, and around 94% of these were observed just once. The ten largest account for about 0.36% of the sample. Specimen: T cells isolated from PBMCs. The receptors here all came from a human donor in good health.

The chain uses TRBV11-3 and TRBJ1-3; 7 bases agree with TRBD1. V lost 8 bases and J lost 0; bases outside the gene matches: 7. CDR1 SGHNT and CDR2 YENEEA come from the germline V gene. This CDR3 is 15 amino acids long. This chain's CDR3 is CASGRGQVSGNTIYF. The CDR3 coding sequence is TGTGCCAGCGGACGAGGACAGGTCTCTGGAAACACCATATATTTT.

The chain uses TRBV29-1 and TRBJ2-5, with 8 positions matching TRBD1. Germline assignment: CDR1 SQVTM and CDR2 ANQGSEA. The CDR3 has 12 residues. V dropped 4 bases and J dropped 4; count of bases not matched to a gene: 2. The CDR3 nucleotides read TGCAGCGTTGGAGGACAGGGAGAGACCCAGTACTTC. The encoded protein is CSVGGQGETQYF.

The chain has TRBV4-1 and TRBJ2-7; TRBD1 aligns across 7 bases. The junction had 8 bases not matched to a gene; V was cut back by 3 bases and J by 0 bases. Germline V gene sequence: CDR1 MGHRA, CDR2 YSYEKL. The CDR3 is 16 residues long. CDR3 in DNA: TGCGCCAGCAGCCATGACGGACAGGCCGACTCCTACGAGCAGTACTTC. This gives the protein CASSHDGQADSYEQYF.

This clone was seen only once. The rearrangement links TRBV7-2 to TRBJ2-1; D possibly corresponds to TRBD1 (6 bases). Trimming left V 0 bases short and J 8 bases short, with 8 bases between. Germline-derived CDR1 and CDR2 are SGHTA and FQGNSA. There are 13 residues in the CDR3. The CDR3 DNA is TGTGCCAGCAGCTTAGCGTACAGGGATGAGCAGTTCTTC. This translates into CASSLAYRDEQFF.

V usage is TRBV4-1 and J usage is TRBJ2-5; tentative D call: TRBD2 (6 bases). Per germline, CDR1 MGHRA and CDR2 YSYEKL. The ends were cut back, 0 bases at V and 5 bases at J, with 13 bases in the middle. The CDR3 runs to 15 residues. The CDR3 here is CASSQDTSGGETQYF. Here the CDR3 DNA reads TGCGCCAGCAGCCAAGATACAAGCGGAGGGGAGACCCAGTACTTC.

V gene TRBV28 combines with J gene TRBJ2-1; possible D gene TRBD2, 6 bases. The ends were cut back, 7 bases at V and 2 bases at J, with 12 bases in the middle. This CDR3 has 14 residues. The germline V gene has CDR1 MDHEN and CDR2 SYDVKM. The DNA of the CDR3 is TGTGCCAGCATCCCGACTAGGCCCTACAATGAGCAGTTCTTC. This codes for CASIPTRPYNEQFF. Based on the CDR3 plus reference TRBV28 and TRBJ2-1, the full variable domain is DVKVTQSSRYLVKRTGEKVFLECVQDMDHENMFWYRQDPGLGLRLIYFSYDVKMKEKGDIPEGYSVSREKKERFSLILESASTNQTSMYLCASIPTRPYNEQFFGPGTRLTVL.

This chain joins TRBV19 and TRBJ1-2; D call uncertain. The CDR3 is 14 amino acids. Germline V gene data show CDR1 as LNHDA and CDR2 as SQIVND (reference sequence). Trimming took 4 bases from V and 2 from J, leaving 11 bases between them. The CDR3 DNA reads TGTGCCAGTAGTAGCCGGGAAAAAAACTATGGCTACACCTTC. It codes for CASSSREKNYGYTF.

V gene TRBV5-4 combines with J gene TRBJ2-2; D is possibly TRBD2 (5 bases). CDR3 length equals 15 residues. The V and J ends lost 2 bases and 4 bases respectively, with 12 bases between them. Germline loops: CDR1 SGHNT, CDR2 YYREEE (reference sequence). The CDR3 loop is CASSFEGRFTGELFF. DNA of the CDR3: TGTGCCAGCAGCTTTGAGGGAAGATTCACCGGGGAGCTGTTTTTT.

V gene TRBV19 combines with J gene TRBJ2-7; tentative D call: TRBD2 (6 bases). The V and J ends lost 5 bases and 6 bases respectively, with 14 bases between them. Looked up from germline, CDR1 is LNHDA and CDR2 is SQIVND (reference sequence). CDR3 length: 13 residues. In DNA form, the CDR3 reads TGTGCCAGTAGTTTGGGACTTTCTCGCGAGCAGTACTTC. Translating it yields CASSLGLSREQYF.

The chain uses TRBV4-1 and TRBJ2-2; 12 bases line up with TRBD2. In germline, CDR1 is MGHRA, CDR2 YSYEKL. The CDR3 is made up of 19 amino acids. With 1 base clipped from V and 7 bases from J, the junction kept 13 bases outside the gene matches. CDR3 residues: CASSQALLAGGRRDGELFF. The CDR3 DNA sequence: TGCGCCAGCAGCCAAGCATTACTAGCGGGAGGTCGGAGGGACGGGGAGCTGTTTTTT.

The chain uses TRBV10-1 and TRBJ2-7, with D perhaps TRBD2 (7 bases). V lost 11 bases and J 3 bases, leaving 17 bases between the germline ends. Germline CDR1 and CDR2: WNHNN and SYGVQD (reference sequence). The CDR3 spans 13 residues. The CDR3 DNA follows: TGCGCCTTGCACCGGAGGGGGGGCTACGAGCAGTACTTC. This sequence encodes CALHRRGGYEQYF.

The rearrangement links TRBV9 to TRBJ1-3, with D possibly being TRBD1 (6 bases). The CDR3 runs to 15 residues. Between the trimmed V and J ends, which lost 4 bases and 0 bases, there was a span of 11 bases. The V gene's germline CDR1 is SGDLS and CDR2 YYNGEE. The CDR3 DNA reads as TGTGCCAGCAGCATTACACAGGGCTCTGGAAACACCATATATTTT. This codes for CASSITQGSGNTIYF.

The chain links TRBV11-3 to TRBJ2-3; unclear D gene. There are 12 residues in the CDR3. The V gene lost 1 base and the J gene lost 4 bases, with 3 bases spanning the gap. CDR1 is SGHNT, CDR2 YENEEA, per germline. The CDR3 region is CASSLVADTQYF. In nucleotides, the CDR3 is TGTGCCAGCAGCTTAGTAGCAGATACGCAGTATTTT.

The rearrangement links TRBV27 to TRBJ2-7; 13 bases map to TRBD2. Germline V gene lookup returns CDR1 MNHEY and CDR2 SMNVEV (reference sequence). With 8 bases clipped from V and 3 bases from J, the junction kept 16 bases outside the gene matches. CDR3 length: 18 residues. The CDR3 nucleotides read TGTGCCAGCCGAAAATTCTGGACTAGCGGGAGTTCAATCTACGAGCAGTACTTC. This translates into CASRKFWTSGSSIYEQYF.

The rearrangement uses TRBV28 and TRBJ1-2; D not certain. Germline V gene lookup returns CDR1 MDHEN and CDR2 SYDVKM. The germline V and J ends were trimmed by 4 bases and 0 bases, with 9 bases remaining between them. This CDR3 has 14 residues. CDR3: CASSSGSANYGYTF. In nucleotides, the CDR3 is TGTGCCAGCAGTTCGGGGTCAGCTAACTATGGCTACACCTTC.

The chain employs TRBV5-1 and TRBJ2-7; a weak D match, TRBD2 (5 bases). The germline V gene has CDR1 SGHRS and CDR2 YFSETQ. The length of the CDR3 is 12 residues. Trimming pared 4 bases from V and 5 bases from J, leaving 10 bases between. The CDR3 loop reads CASSRMEDEQYF. CDR3 coding DNA: TGCGCCAGCAGCCGTATGGAGGACGAGCAGTACTTC.

This chain joins TRBV5-4 and TRBJ1-4; no definite D call. Trimming took 1 base from V and 5 from J, leaving 12 bases between them. Per germline, CDR1 SGHNT and CDR2 YYREEE (reference sequence). This CDR3 is 15 amino acids long. The CDR3 DNA reads TGTGCCAGCAGCTTGCCTAGCGGATCGAATGAAAAACTGTTTTTT. Its protein product is CASSLPSGSNEKLFF.

J is TRBJ2-7 and V is TRBV4-3; D is perhaps TRBD1 (5 bases). Germline V gene sequence: CDR1 LGHNA, CDR2 YSLEER. V was trimmed by 4 bases and J by 2 bases, leaving 18 bases between them. This CDR3 contains 16 residues. This chain's CDR3 is CASSLSAGFVTYEQYF. The CDR3 DNA follows: TGCGCCAGCAGCCTATCAGCAGGGTTTGTGACCTACGAGCAGTACTTC.

This clone was recorded a few times. The J gene is TRBJ1-1, the V gene TRBV6-5; D gene ambiguous. V shed 6 bases and J shed 1 base, with 15 bases lying between them. The CDR3 sequence is 15 residues long. Germline assignment: CDR1 MNHEY and CDR2 SVGAGI. CDR3 in amino acids: CASRPPGRKNTEAFF. The CDR3 DNA follows: TGTGCCAGCAGGCCTCCGGGTCGGAAGAACACTGAAGCTTTCTTT.

This chain joins TRBV4-1 and TRBJ2-1, with TRBD2 identical over 9 bases. The germline V gene encodes CDR1 MGHRA and CDR2 YSYEKL. V shed 7 bases and J 2 bases; nucleotides not matched to a gene: 6. The CDR3 covers 15 residues. In DNA form, the CDR3 reads TGCGCCAGCACCTCGGGACTAGCAGCCTACAATGAGCAGTTCTTC. It specifies CASTSGLAAYNEQFF.

V is TRBV12-5 and J is TRBJ2-2; 10 positions match TRBD1. The germline gives CDR1 LGHNT, CDR2 FRNRAP. The CDR3 extends over 15 amino acids. After removal of 5 bases from V and 7 bases from J, the junction contained 7 bases not matched to a gene. CDR3 residues: CASGRGTGVGGELFF. DNA for the CDR3: TGTGCTAGTGGTCGGGGGACAGGGGTGGGCGGGGAGCTGTTTTTT.

This clone was detected once. The rearrangement joins TRBV18 to TRBJ2-7; the match to TRBD2 covers 7 bases. Germline CDR1 is KGHSH and CDR2 is LQKENI. The CDR3 has 18 residues. The junction had 18 bases not matched to a gene; V was cut back by 2 bases and J by 5 bases. For the CDR3, the DNA is TGTGCCAGCTCACCAATGGGGCTAGCGGTAGGAAAGAAAGACGAGCAGTACTTC. It translates to CASSPMGLAVGKKDEQYF.

The chain uses TRBV7-9 and TRBJ2-7, with TRBD2 as a possible D gene (5 bases). CDR1 and CDR2 (germline): SEHNR, FQNEAQ (reference sequence). Trimming left V 1 base short and J 0 bases short, with 7 bases between. The CDR3 is 14 residues long. CDR3 nucleotides: TGTGCCAGCAGCTTAGTGGGGAGCTCCTACGAGCAGTACTTC. Encoded protein: CASSLVGSSYEQYF. The full variable domain, with the rest looked up from reference TRBV7-9 and TRBJ2-7, is DTGVSQNPRHKITKRGQNVTFRCDPISEHNRLYWYRQTLGQGPEFLTYFQNEAQLEKSRLLSDRFSAERPKGSFSTLEIQRTEQGDSAMYLCASSLVGSSYEQYFGPGTRLTVT.

The V gene is TRBV18, the J gene TRBJ2-5; 10 bases line up with TRBD2. From germline, CDR1 is KGHSH and CDR2 LQKENI. Trimming removed 3 bases from V and 1 base from J; junction bases left unmatched: 8. CDR3 length equals 17 residues. The CDR3, as DNA: TGTGCCAGCTCACCTCTAGGACTAGCGGATTCCCAAGAGACCCAGTACTTC. Its protein product is CASSPLGLADSQETQYF.

The chain joins TRBV9 to TRBJ1-1; D ambiguous. CDR3 length equals 12 residues. The V and J ends lost 0 bases and 9 bases respectively, with 9 bases between them. Germline CDR1 reads SGDLS; CDR2 reads YYNGEE. The CDR3, as DNA: TGTGCCAGCAGCGTAGATGGGCTTAAAGCTTTCTTT. It is translated as CASSVDGLKAFF.

The chain combines TRBV7-3 with TRBJ2-7; tentative D call: TRBD2 (7 bases). CDR3 length equals 16 residues. The germline V and J ends were trimmed by 4 bases and 2 bases, with 18 bases remaining between them. CDR1 and CDR2 from the germline V gene are SGHTA and FQGTGA. DNA for the CDR3: TGTGCCAGCAGCTCTTTGGGGGGGGCGGCTACCTACGAGCAGTACTTC. Protein: CASSSLGGAATYEQYF.

The V and J genes are TRBV4-3 and TRBJ2-3; TRBD2 matches 7 bases. Germline V CDR1 and CDR2: LGHNA, YSLEER. The CDR3 runs to 14 residues. The V segment lost 3 bases and the J segment 8 bases; nucleotides outside the gene matches: 8. CDR3 nucleotide sequence: TGCGCCAGCAGCCAGGACGGACTAGGAAGTACGCAGTATTTT. Protein: CASSQDGLGSTQYF.

A single count supports this clone. The chain has TRBV11-3 and TRBJ2-1; tentative D call: TRBD2 (5 bases). The CDR3 is 16 amino acids. Trimming shortened V by 5 bases and J by 6 bases, and 20 bases separated the two germline ends. Germline lookup yields CDR1 SGHNT and CDR2 YENEEA. The CDR3 here is CASSNNPPEVSNEQFF. The CDR3 region has the DNA TGTGCCAGCAGCAACAACCCCCCGGAGGTCTCCAATGAGCAGTTCTTC.

This chain joins TRBV19 and TRBJ1-5, with D possibly matching TRBD1 (6 bases). The length of the CDR3 is 13 residues. The germline CDR1 and CDR2 sequences are LNHDA and SQIVND (reference sequence). V lost 8 bases to trimming and J lost 6 bases, with 14 bases between them. The CDR3 DNA sequence: TGTGCCAGTTCTACAGGGATGGGTCAGCCCCAGCATTTT. Its protein is CASSTGMGQPQHF.

The gene calls are TRBV20-1 and TRBJ2-3; D is ambiguous. The CDR3 spans 11 residues. Germline V gene lookup returns CDR1 DFQATT and CDR2 SNEGSKA (reference sequence). With 2 bases removed from V and 5 bases from J, the gap between germline ends came to 5 bases. The CDR3 region has the DNA TGCAGTGCTAGATGGCTAGATACGCAGTATTTT. Its translation is CSARWLDTQYF.

CDR3 protein: CASNREGSRELFF. DNA for the CDR3: TGCGCCAGCAACCGCGAGGGCTCCCGGGAGCTGTTTTTT. V is TRBV4-1 and J is TRBJ2-2, with D possibly being TRBD2 (5 bases). Deletions cut 7 bases from V and 9 bases from J, with 15 bases between. Germline CDR1 and CDR2: MGHRA and YSYEKL. The CDR3 length is 13 residues.